This note documents a single T cell receptor beta chain sequence. The sample comes from a study of blood T cell repertoires in COVID-19. The data were produced by immunoSEQ multiplex PCR, yet TCRdb's version contains in-frame clones alone and is incomplete. Among more than 110,000 clones, approximately 87% were seen once, and the ten largest hold approximately 45%. This TCR was recovered from a human donor in a cohort sampled during active COVID-19. What was sequenced was peripheral blood.

The CDR3 DNA sequence: TGTGCCAGCACCATCAACACTGAAGCTTTCTTT. This codes for CASTINTEAFF. The chain links TRBV12-3 or TRBV12-4 to TRBJ1-1; D is unclear. The CDR3 sequence is 11 residues long. The V gene lost 7 bases and the J gene lost 2 bases, with 5 bases spanning the gap.